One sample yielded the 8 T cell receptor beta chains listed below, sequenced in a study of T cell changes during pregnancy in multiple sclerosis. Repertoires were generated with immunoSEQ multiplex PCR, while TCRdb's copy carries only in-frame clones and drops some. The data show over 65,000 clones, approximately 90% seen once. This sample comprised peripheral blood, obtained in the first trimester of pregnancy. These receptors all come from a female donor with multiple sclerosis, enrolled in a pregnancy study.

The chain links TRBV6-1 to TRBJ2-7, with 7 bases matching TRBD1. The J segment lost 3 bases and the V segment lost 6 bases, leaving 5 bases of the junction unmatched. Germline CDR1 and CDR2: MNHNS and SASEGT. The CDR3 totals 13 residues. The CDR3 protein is CASRPTGFYEQYF. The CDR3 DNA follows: TGTGCCAGCAGACCGACAGGGTTCTACGAGCAGTACTTC.

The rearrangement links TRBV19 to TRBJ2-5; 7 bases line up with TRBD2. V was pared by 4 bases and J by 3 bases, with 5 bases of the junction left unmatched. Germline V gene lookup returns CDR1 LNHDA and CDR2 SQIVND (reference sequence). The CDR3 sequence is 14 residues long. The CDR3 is CASSTAGLEETQYF. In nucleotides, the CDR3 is TGTGCCAGTAGTACAGCGGGATTAGAAGAGACCCAGTACTTC.

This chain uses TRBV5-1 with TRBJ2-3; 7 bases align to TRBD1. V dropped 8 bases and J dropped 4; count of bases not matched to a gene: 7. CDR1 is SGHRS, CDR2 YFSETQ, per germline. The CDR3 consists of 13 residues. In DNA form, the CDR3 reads TGCGCCAGTAGGGGGCTAGCTCCAGATACGCAGTATTTT. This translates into CASRGLAPDTQYF.

CDR3 DNA: TGTGCCAGCAGTGAAGCTAGCGGGGGGATAGATACGCAGTATTTT. Translating gives CASSEASGGIDTQYF. The V and J genes are TRBV2 and TRBJ2-3; 10 bases line up with TRBD2. Per the germline V gene, CDR1 is SNHLY and CDR2 is FYNNEI. The CDR3 sequence is 15 residues long. V lost 0 bases, J lost 5 bases, and 2 bases stayed unmatched.

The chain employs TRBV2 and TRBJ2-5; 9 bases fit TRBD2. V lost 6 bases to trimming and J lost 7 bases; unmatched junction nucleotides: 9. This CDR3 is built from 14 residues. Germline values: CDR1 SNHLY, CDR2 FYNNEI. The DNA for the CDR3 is TGTGCCAGCAGCGGCCTAGCGGGATCTGGGACCCAGTACTTC. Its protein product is CASSGLAGSGTQYF.

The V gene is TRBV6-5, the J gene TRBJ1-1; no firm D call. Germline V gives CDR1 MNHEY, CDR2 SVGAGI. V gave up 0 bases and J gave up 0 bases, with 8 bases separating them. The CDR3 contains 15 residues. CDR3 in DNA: TGTGCCAGCAGTTACTCGAGCGGGTTGAACACTGAAGCTTTCTTT. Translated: CASSYSSGLNTEAFF.

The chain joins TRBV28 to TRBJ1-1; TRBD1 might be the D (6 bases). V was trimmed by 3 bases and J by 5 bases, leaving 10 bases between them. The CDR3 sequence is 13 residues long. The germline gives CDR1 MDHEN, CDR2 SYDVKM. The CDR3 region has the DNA TGTGCCAGCAGTTTCGCAGGGGAGACTGAAGCTTTCTTT. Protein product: CASSFAGETEAFF.

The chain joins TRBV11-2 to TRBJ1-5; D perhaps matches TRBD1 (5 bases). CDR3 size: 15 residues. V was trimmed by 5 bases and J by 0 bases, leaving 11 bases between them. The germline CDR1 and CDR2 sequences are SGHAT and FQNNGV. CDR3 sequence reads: CASSEGANSNQPQHF. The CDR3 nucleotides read TGTGCCAGCAGCGAAGGGGCAAATAGCAATCAGCCCCAGCATTTT. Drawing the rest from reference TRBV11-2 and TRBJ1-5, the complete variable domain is EAGVAQSPRYKIIEKRQSVAFWCNPISGHATLYWYQQILGQGPKLLIQFQNNGVVDDSQLPKDRFSAERLKGVDSTLKIQPAKLEDSAVYLCASSEGANSNQPQHFGDGTRLSIL.